The entry below gives a single TCR beta chain sequence along with its context. The CDR3 spans 14 residues. Trimming removed 5 bases from V and 2 bases from J, with 12 bases in between. Germline V gene sequence: CDR1 MDHEN, CDR2 SYDVKM. The record originates from a study of blood T cell repertoires in COVID-19. Per the study methods: Amplification from reference gene primers served as the basis for estimated nucleated cell counts. Profiling relied on immunoSEQ multiplex PCR, and the TCRdb table lists in-frame clones only, not all of them. That table gives V, J and clone size, and the DNA gave D and trimming. The sample comprises 200,000 or so clones, roughly 80% of which are singletons, and roughly 7% rests with the top ten. Living in about two dozen US areas, the participants were between 18 and 89 years of age. Membership in each cohort depended on participant-reported clinical history. Recovery meant two consecutive negative NP/OP PCR tests, professional clearance, or resolved symptoms.

The rearrangement joins TRBV28 to TRBJ1-2; the D gene is possibly TRBD1 (6 bases). Sequenced input: PBMCs or T cells enriched from blood (not recorded which). The clonotype comes from a man in his forties or fifties who had recovered from COVID-19. The CDR3 here is CASSTSQGNYGYTF. As DNA, the CDR3 is TGTGCCAGCAGTACCTCCCAGGGGAACTATGGCTACACCTTC.